This T cell receptor (beta chain) was found in a study of T cells in localized non-small cell lung cancer. This clone has a handful of counts. What it binds is not known. Germline CDR1 and CDR2: PRHDT and FYEKMQ (reference sequence). V dropped 5 bases and J dropped 3; count of bases not matched to a gene: 11. This CDR3 comprises 16 residues. Points from the study as a whole: Because sequencing included only one region (of the tumor), heterogeneity remains possible.

Clones were sequenced by immunoSEQ multiplex PCR, and TCRdb holds only the in-frame ones, with some missing. The table shows 130,000 or so clones, with roughly 90% occurring only once. Here the sequenced sample was peripheral blood, taken before any cancer treatment. The receptor's source is a female donor of 60 years or more with stage I lung adenocarcinoma. The V call is TRBV13, the J call TRBJ1-2; 8 positions agree with TRBD1. The CDR3 bases are TGTGCCAGCAGCCCCGGAATGGGGACAGGACACTATGGCTACACCTTC. It specifies CASSPGMGTGHYGYTF.